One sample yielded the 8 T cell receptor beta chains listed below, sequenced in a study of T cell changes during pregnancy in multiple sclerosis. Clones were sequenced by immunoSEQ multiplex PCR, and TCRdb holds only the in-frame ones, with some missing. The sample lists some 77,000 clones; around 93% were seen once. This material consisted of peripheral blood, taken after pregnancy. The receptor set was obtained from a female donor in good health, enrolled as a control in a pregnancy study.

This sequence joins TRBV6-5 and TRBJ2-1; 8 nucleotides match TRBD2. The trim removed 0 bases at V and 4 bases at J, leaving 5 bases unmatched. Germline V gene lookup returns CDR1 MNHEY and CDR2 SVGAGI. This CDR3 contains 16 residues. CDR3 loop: CASSYSVPGGYNEQFF. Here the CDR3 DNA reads TGTGCCAGCAGTTACTCGGTCCCGGGAGGGTACAATGAGCAGTTCTTC.

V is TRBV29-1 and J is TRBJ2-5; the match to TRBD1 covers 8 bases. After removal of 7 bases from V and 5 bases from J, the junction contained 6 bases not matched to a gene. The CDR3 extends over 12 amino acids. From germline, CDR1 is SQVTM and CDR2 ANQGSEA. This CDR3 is CSGFTGGETQYF. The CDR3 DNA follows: TGCAGCGGATTCACAGGGGGGGAGACCCAGTACTTC.

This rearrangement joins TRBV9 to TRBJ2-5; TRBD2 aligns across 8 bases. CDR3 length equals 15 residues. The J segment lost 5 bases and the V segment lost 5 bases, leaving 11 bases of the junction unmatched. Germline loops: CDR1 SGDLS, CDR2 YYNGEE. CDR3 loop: CASSTSGRAQETQYF. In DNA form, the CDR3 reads TGTGCCAGCAGTACGTCCGGGAGGGCCCAGGAGACCCAGTACTTC.

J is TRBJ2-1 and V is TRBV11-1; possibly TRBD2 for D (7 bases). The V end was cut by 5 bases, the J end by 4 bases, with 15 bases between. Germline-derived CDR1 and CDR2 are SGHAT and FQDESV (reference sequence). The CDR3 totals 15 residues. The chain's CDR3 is CASSPRRGAYNEQFF. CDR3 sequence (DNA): TGTGCCAGCAGCCCACGCCGGGGGGCATACAATGAGCAGTTCTTC.

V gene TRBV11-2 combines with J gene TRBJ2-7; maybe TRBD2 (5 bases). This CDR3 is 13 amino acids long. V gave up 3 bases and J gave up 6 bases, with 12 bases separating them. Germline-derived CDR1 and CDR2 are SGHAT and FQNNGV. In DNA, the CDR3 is TGTGCCAGCAGCTTGAAAATGAGGGCCGAGCAGTACTTC. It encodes CASSLKMRAEQYF.

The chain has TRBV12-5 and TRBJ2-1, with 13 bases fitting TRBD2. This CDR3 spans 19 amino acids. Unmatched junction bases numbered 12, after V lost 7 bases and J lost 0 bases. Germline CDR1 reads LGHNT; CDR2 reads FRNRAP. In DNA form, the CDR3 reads TGTGCTAGTGCCGCAACTGGACTAGCGGGGGTGAGCTCCTACAATGAGCAGTTCTTC. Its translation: CASAATGLAGVSSYNEQFF.

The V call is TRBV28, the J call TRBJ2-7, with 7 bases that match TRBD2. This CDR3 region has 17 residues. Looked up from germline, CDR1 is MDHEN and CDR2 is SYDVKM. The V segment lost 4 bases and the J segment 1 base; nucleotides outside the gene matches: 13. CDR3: CASSSSTLAAFSYEQYF. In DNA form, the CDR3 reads TGTGCCAGCAGTTCCTCGACTCTAGCGGCGTTTTCCTACGAGCAGTACTTC.

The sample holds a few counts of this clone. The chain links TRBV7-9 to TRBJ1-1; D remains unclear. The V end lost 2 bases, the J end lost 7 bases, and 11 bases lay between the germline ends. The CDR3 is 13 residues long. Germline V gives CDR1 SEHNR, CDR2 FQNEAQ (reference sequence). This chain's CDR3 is CASSLFVSGEAFF. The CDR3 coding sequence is TGTGCCAGCAGCTTATTCGTCAGCGGTGAAGCTTTCTTT.